This T cell receptor beta chain was documented in a study of neurological immune-mediated disorders. Whole-study results and caveats: Across subjects, no CDR3 amino acid sequence appeared in expanded clones of more than one subject, a finding that suggested private repertoires in all groups. Phylogenetic grouping assigned the repertoires of 18 of 34 multiple sclerosis patients to a single cluster of related CDR3 sequences. This cluster may be a repertoire-level signature.

This clonotype occurred many times. Its antigen is not identified. CDR3 length: 16 amino acids. J gave up 8 bases and V 1 base, and 10 bases lay outside the gene matches. Germline loops: CDR1 SGHRS, CDR2 YFSETQ. As for the cDNA, it was generated by 5'RACE with 10-nucleotide random UMIs. TCRdb fed the 5' RACE reads into MiXCR, producing one record per CDR3 protein. Found here are about 62,000 distinct CDR3 sequences, around 3.8% of them singletons; the top ten hold about 2%. Source material: PBMCs. The chain employs TRBV5-1 and TRBJ1-4, with 8 positions matching TRBD1. The sequence was collected from a woman between 45 and 65 years old with multiple sclerosis. CDR3 DNA: TGCGCCAGCAGCTTGTACTCCGGGACAGGAAGCGAAAAACTGTTTTTT. Translating gives CASSLYSGTGSEKLFF.